The T cell receptor beta chain described here comes from a study of blood T cell repertoires in COVID-19. Study as a whole: Researchers got acute and convalescent COVID-19 samples from the United States, Italy and Spain. Nucleic acid was either cDNA or gDNA, and it came from T cells, B-cell-depleted T cells, or PBMCs.

In the authors' workflow: Using reference gene primer amplification, nucleated cell counts were estimated. Clones were read by immunoSEQ multiplex PCR, and TCRdb kept only the in-frame ones, dropping some. V and J calls and clone size are given by that table; D and trimming were obtained from the DNA. Altogether roughly 230,000 clones are present, roughly 81% being singletons, with the ten largest covering around 0.97%. On this clone itself: The sample has other DNA sequences that encode this CDR3 too.

The CDR3 runs 15 residues. V was clipped by 4 bases and J by 0 bases; unmatched bases: 3. Germline V CDR1 and CDR2: SGDLS, YYNGEE. The sequencing input was peripheral blood. This clonotype was sampled from a man aged 35-49 years with acute or convalescent COVID-19. This chain joins TRBV9 and TRBJ2-3, with 9 bases aligning to TRBD2. The CDR3, as DNA: TGTGCCAGCAGCCCGCGGGGGGGGAGCACAGATACGCAGTATTTT. Its translation: CASSPRGGSTDTQYF.